This is a list of T cell receptor beta chains from one sample in a study of blood T cell repertoires in COVID-19. The data were produced by immunoSEQ multiplex PCR, yet TCRdb's version contains in-frame clones alone and is incomplete. The table records roughly 200,000 clones, about 89% of them present only once. The specimen was peripheral blood. The source of these receptors is a man aged 35 to 55 with acute or convalescent COVID-19. The CDR3 runs from the conserved cysteine through the conserved F or W. A D gene is named only where the DNA matches it firmly.

j_gene | d_gene | v_gene | CDR3aa | CDR3nt
TRBJ2-3 | NA | TRBV6-1 | CASSETRSSTDTQYF | TGTGCCAGCAGTGAAACAAGGAGTAGCACAGATACGCAGTATTTT
TRBJ2-3 | TRBD1 | TRBV7-9 | CAYPRDRDPSTDTQYF | TGTGCATACCCCCGGGACAGGGATCCTAGCACAGATACGCAGTATTTT
TRBJ2-3 | TRBD2 | TRBV19 | CASSTSGGEDTQYF | TGTGCCAGTAGTACCAGCGGGGGAGAGGATACGCAGTATTTT
TRBJ2-7 | NA | TRBV27 | CASSLSWGSLYYEQYF | TGTGCCAGCAGTTTATCGTGGGGCTCTCTCTACTACGAGCAGTACTTC
TRBJ1-1 | TRBD1 | TRBV5-1 | CASSLAGGGGTLAFF | TGCGCCAGCAGCTTGGCCGGTGGAGGGGGCACGTTAGCTTTCTTT
TRBJ2-1 | NA | TRBV2 | CASSERTPYNEQFF | TGTGCCAGCAGTGAAAGGACACCCTACAATGAGCAGTTCTTC
TRBJ1-2 | TRBD1 | TRBV5-1 | CASSSTGTGYGYTF | TGCGCCAGCAGCTCAACCGGGACAGGGTATGGCTACACCTTC
TRBJ1-1 | TRBD1 | TRBV5-1 | CASSLEGAPNTEAFF | TGCGCCAGCAGCTTGGAGGGGGCCCCGAACACTGAAGCTTTCTTT
TRBJ1-3 | TRBD1 | TRBV5-6 | CASSSGQGASVGNTIYF | TGTGCCAGCAGCTCGGGACAGGGGGCATCGGTTGGAAACACCATATATTTT
TRBJ1-2 | NA | TRBV4-3 | CASSQDHRARGYTF | TGCGCCAGCAGCCAAGACCACAGGGCGCGTGGCTACACCTTC
TRBJ2-2 | TRBD1 | TRBV7-8 | CASSSDRGLGGELFF | TGTGCCAGCAGCTCGGACAGGGGGCTTGGCGGGGAGCTGTTTTTT
TRBJ2-5 | NA | TRBV15 | CATSRDSVRETQYF | TGTGCCACCAGCAGAGATTCTGTTCGAGAGACCCAGTACTTC
TRBJ2-7 | TRBD2 | TRBV18 | CASSRLAVTEQYF | TGTGCCAGCTCACGCCTAGCGGTAACCGAGCAGTACTTC